This entry describes one TCR beta chain. This sample is part of a study of human T cells and chemical hapten exposure. Study-level background: Read at 6 days, the patch tests placed 0.01% DPC on the upper back.

This CDR3 comprises 16 residues. The germline gives CDR1 KGHSH, CDR2 LQKENI. V trimming: 1 base; J trimming: 9 bases; junction bases outside the gene matches: 9. Time point indicated: pre-sensitization, week 0. Regarding treatment: therapeutic diphenylcyclopropenone sensitization with weekly scalp DPC. In TCRdb, the RACE reads were re-called with MiXCR into one record per CDR3 protein. Among more than 250,000 distinct CDR3 sequences listed, roughly 8.9% were seen once. The sample here was whole blood, taken in connection with sensitization to the hapten diphenylcyclopropenone (DPC). The TCR comes from a woman aged 40 to 49 with alopecia areata. Some clones in this sample may be carry-over from other donors' samples. This chain links TRBV18 with TRBJ1-6; 7 nucleotides match TRBD1. This CDR3 reads CASSPRADRASSPLHF. The CDR3 DNA sequence: TGTGCCAGCTCACCACGTGCCGACAGGGCTAGTTCACCCCTCCACTTT.